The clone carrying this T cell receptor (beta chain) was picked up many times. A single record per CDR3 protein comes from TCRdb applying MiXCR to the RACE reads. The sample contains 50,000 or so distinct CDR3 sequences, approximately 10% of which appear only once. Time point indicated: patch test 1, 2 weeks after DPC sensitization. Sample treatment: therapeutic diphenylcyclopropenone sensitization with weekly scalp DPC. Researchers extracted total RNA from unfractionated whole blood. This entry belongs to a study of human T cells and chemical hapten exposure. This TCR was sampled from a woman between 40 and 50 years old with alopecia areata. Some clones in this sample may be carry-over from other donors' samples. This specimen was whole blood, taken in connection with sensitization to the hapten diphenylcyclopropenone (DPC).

As DNA, the CDR3 is TGTGCCAGCAGCTTGGAGGGCCCGAATCAGCCCCAGCATTTT. This translates into CASSLEGPNQPQHF. The V call is TRBV13, the J call TRBJ1-5, with no clear D. Germline CDR1 is PRHDT and CDR2 is FYEKMQ (reference sequence). CDR3 length: 14 residues. Trimming cost V 3 bases and J 4 bases, with 10 bases left between them.